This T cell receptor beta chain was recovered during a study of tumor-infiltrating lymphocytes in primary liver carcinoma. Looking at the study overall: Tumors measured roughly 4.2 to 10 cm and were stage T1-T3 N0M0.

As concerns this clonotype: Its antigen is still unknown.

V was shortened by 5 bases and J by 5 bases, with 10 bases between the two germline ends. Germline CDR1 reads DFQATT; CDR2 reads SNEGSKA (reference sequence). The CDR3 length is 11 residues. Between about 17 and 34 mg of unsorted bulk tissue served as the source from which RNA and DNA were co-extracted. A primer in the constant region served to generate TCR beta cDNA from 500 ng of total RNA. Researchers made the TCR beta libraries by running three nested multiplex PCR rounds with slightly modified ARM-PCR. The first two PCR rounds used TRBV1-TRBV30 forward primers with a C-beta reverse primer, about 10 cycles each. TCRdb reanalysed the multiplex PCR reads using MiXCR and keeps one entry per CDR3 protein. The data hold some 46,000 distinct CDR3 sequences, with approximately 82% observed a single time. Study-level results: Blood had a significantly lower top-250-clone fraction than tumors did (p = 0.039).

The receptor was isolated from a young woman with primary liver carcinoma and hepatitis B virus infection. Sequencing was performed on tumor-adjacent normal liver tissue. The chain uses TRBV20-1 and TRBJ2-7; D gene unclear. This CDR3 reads CSAPRSHEQYF. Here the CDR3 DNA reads TGCAGTGCTCCGAGGAGTCACGAGCAGTACTTC.